The 12 T cell receptor beta chains below come from one sample, sequenced in a study of blood T cell repertoires in COVID-19. Produced via immunoSEQ multiplex PCR; TCRdb's table is partial and in-frame only. The sample comprises some 46,000 clones, 87% of which are singletons, and about 5% rests with the top ten. The sample comprised peripheral blood. Receptor source: a human donor in a cohort sampled during active COVID-19.

V usage is TRBV2 and J usage is TRBJ2-7; 12 bases align to TRBD1. CDR3 size: 15 residues. Trimming removed 7 bases from V and 2 bases from J; junction bases left unmatched: 6. Germline loops: CDR1 SNHLY, CDR2 FYNNEI. The CDR3: CASKPGQGATYEQYF. The CDR3, as DNA: TGTGCCAGCAAACCGGGACAGGGGGCAACCTACGAGCAGTACTTC.

With respect to this clone: Its ends do not fully match the called genes, so a read error is possible. The chain joins TRBV3-1 (or the pseudogene TRBV3-2) to TRBJ2-3; 10 positions match TRBD2. Germline assignment: CDR1 LGHDT and CDR2 YNNKEL (reference sequence). CDR3 size: 12 residues. CDR3 amino acids: CASSLSGRALHF. In DNA, the CDR3 is TGTGCCAGCAGCTTGAGCGGGAGGGCCTTGCATTTT.

V gene TRBV9 combines with J gene TRBJ2-6; 7 bases map to TRBD1. This CDR3 comprises 15 residues. Germline V CDR1 and CDR2: SGDLS, YYNGEE. Trimming removed 5 bases from V and 2 bases from J; junction bases left unmatched: 4. CDR3 sequence (DNA): TGTGCCAGCAGGGGAACAGGGGCTGGGGCCAACGTCCTGACTTTC. It yields the protein CASRGTGAGANVLTF.

This rearrangement joins TRBV7-9 to TRBJ2-3; 13 positions match TRBD2. The ends lost 4 bases at V and 2 bases at J; junction bases unmatched: 6. Germline V gene sequence: CDR1 SEHNR, CDR2 FQNEAQ (reference sequence). This CDR3 has 17 residues. This CDR3 is CASSSGLAGVVTDTQYF. DNA for the CDR3: TGTGCCAGCAGCTCAGGACTAGCGGGAGTTGTCACAGATACGCAGTATTTT.

J is TRBJ1-2 and V is TRBV9, with D possibly matching TRBD1 (5 bases). The germline CDR1 and CDR2 sequences are SGDLS and YYNGEE. CDR3 size: 16 residues. V gave up 0 bases and J gave up 0 bases, with 12 bases separating them. CDR3 nucleotide sequence: TGTGCCAGCAGCGTAGAGGGGTCCTTTACTAACTATGGCTACACCTTC. This sequence encodes CASSVEGSFTNYGYTF. Using reference TRBV9 and TRBJ1-2 for the parts outside the CDR3, the full variable domain is DSGVTQTPKHLITATGQRVTLRCSPRSGDLSVYWYQQSLDQGLQFLIQYYNGEERAKGNILERFSAQQFPDLHSELNLSSLELGDSALYFCASSVEGSFTNYGYTFGSGTRLTVV.

V gene TRBV18 combines with J gene TRBJ2-1; 7 nucleotides align to TRBD2. J gave up 4 bases and V 2 bases, and 5 bases lay outside the gene matches. This CDR3 region has 15 residues. In germline, CDR1 is KGHSH, CDR2 LQKENI. As DNA, the CDR3 is TGTGCCAGCTCACCAGTGACTAGCAGATACAATGAGCAGTTCTTC. This sequence encodes CASSPVTSRYNEQFF. Based on the CDR3 plus reference TRBV18 and TRBJ2-1, the full variable domain is NAGVMQNPRHLVRRRGQEARLRCSPMKGHSHVYWYRQLPEEGLKFMVYLQKENIIDESGMPKERFSAEFPKEGPSILRIQQVVRGDSAAYFCASSPVTSRYNEQFFGPGTRLTVL.

This clone was detected once. The chain has TRBV24-1 and TRBJ2-2; 9 positions agree with TRBD2. The CDR3 loop spans 18 amino acids. V shed 4 bases and J 7 bases; nucleotides not matched to a gene: 15. Germline values: CDR1 KGHDR, CDR2 SFDVKD. The CDR3 nucleotides are TGTGCCACCAGTGACAATGCGGGAGTAGCGGGAGTTGTCGGGGAGCTGTTTTTT. This sequence encodes CATSDNAGVAGVVGELFF.

This chain connects TRBV6-2 or TRBV6-3 to TRBJ1-2; TRBD1 is a possible D gene (6 bases). V lost 6 bases and J 2 bases, leaving 16 bases between the germline ends. Germline assignment: CDR1 MNHEY and CDR2 SVGEGT. The CDR3 is 15 residues long. The CDR3 protein is CASSLNRDFNYGYTF. In nucleotides, the CDR3 is TGTGCCAGCAGCTTAAACAGGGATTTCAACTATGGCTACACCTTC.

This rearrangement joins TRBV19 to TRBJ2-3, with 9 positions matching TRBD2. Trimming cost V 4 bases and J 4 bases; bases outside gene matches: 6. Germline CDR1 LNHDA, CDR2 SQIVND (reference sequence). The CDR3 totals 15 residues. This CDR3 is CASSNPAGGADTQYF. The CDR3 nucleotides are TGTGCCAGTAGTAATCCAGCGGGAGGAGCAGATACGCAGTATTTT.

The V and J genes are TRBV10-3 and TRBJ2-3, with D possibly being TRBD1 (6 bases). Germline CDR1 ENHRY, CDR2 SYGVKD. The length of the CDR3 is 15 residues. Trimming cost V 11 bases and J 5 bases, with 23 bases left between them. The CDR3 DNA reads as TGTGCCTCGAGCGGTTCATCCCTACAGGGAGATACGCAGTATTTT. This sequence encodes CASSGSSLQGDTQYF.

The rearrangement links TRBV24-1 to TRBJ1-6, with TRBD1 matching over 10 bases. The J segment lost 10 bases and the V segment lost 4 bases, leaving 6 bases of the junction unmatched. This CDR3 comprises 15 residues. Germline V gene data show CDR1 as KGHDR and CDR2 as SFDVKD. CDR3 sequence (DNA): TGTGCCACCAGTGACCCGGACAGGGGGGCCTCACCCCTCCACTTT. Encoded protein: CATSDPDRGASPLHF.

The chain joins TRBV27 to TRBJ2-2; no reliable D call. V lost 2 bases to trimming and J lost 7 bases, with 8 bases between them. This CDR3 has 13 residues. Germline V lookup: CDR1 MNHEY, CDR2 SMNVEV (reference sequence). CDR3 residues: CASSLVVRGELFF. The CDR3 bases are TGTGCCAGCAGTTTAGTCGTCCGCGGGGAGCTGTTTTTT.